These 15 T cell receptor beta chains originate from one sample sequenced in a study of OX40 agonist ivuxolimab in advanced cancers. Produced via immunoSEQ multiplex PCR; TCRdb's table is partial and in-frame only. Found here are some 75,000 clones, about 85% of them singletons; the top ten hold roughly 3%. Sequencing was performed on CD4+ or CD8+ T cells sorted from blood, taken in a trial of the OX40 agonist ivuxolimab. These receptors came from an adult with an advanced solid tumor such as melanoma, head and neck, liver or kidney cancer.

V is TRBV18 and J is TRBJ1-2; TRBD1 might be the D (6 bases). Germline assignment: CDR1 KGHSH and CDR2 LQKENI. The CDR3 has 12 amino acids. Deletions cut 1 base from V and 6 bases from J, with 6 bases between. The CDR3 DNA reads TGTGCCAGCTCACCACAGGGGGATGGCTACACCTTC. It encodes CASSPQGDGYTF.

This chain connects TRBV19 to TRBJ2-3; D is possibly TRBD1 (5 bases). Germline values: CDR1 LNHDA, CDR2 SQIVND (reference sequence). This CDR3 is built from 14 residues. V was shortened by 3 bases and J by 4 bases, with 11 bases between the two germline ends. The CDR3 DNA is TGTGCCAGTAGTATGGCTAGGGGTTCAGATACGCAGTATTTT. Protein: CASSMARGSDTQYF.

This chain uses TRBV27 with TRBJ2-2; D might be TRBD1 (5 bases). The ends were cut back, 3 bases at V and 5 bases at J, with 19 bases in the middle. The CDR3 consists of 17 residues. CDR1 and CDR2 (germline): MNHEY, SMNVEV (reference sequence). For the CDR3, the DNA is TGTGCCAGCAGTTTGCCCCCCCCAGGGAAGGAGACCGGGGAGCTGTTTTTT. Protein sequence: CASSLPPPGKETGELFF.

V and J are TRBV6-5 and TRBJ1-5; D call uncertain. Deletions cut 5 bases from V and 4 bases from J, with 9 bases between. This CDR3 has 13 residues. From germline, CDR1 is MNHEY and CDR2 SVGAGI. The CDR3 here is CASSKGRNQPQHF. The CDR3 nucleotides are TGTGCCAGCAGTAAGGGCAGGAATCAGCCCCAGCATTTT.

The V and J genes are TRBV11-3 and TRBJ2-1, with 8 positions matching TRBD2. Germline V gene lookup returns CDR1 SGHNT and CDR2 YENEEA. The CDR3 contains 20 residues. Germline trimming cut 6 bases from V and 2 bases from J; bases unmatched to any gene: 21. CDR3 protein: CASSLEIVGRAGGTYNEQFF. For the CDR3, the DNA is TGTGCCAGCAGTCTAGAAATAGTAGGACGGGCGGGAGGTACCTACAATGAGCAGTTCTTC.

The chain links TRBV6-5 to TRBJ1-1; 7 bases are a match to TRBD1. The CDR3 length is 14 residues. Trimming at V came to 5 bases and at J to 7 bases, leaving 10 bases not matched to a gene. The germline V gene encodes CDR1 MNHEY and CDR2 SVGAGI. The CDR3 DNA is TGTGCCAGCAGTGAAGGACAGGATCACTTTGAAGCTTTCTTT. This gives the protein CASSEGQDHFEAFF.

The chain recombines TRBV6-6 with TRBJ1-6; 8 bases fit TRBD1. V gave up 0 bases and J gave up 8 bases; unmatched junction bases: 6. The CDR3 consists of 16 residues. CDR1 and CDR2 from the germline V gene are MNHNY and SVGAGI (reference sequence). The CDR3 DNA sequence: TGTGCCAGCAGTTACTCTCCGACAGGGGCCCATTCACCCCTCCACTTT. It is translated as CASSYSPTGAHSPLHF.

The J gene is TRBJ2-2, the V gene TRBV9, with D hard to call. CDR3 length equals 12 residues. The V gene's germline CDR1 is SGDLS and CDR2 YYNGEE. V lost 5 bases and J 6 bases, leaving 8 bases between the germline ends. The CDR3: CASRSIPGELFF. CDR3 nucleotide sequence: TGTGCCAGCAGGTCGATACCCGGGGAGCTGTTTTTT. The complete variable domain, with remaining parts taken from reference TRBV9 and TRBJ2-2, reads DSGVTQTPKHLITATGQRVTLRCSPRSGDLSVYWYQQSLDQGLQFLIQYYNGEERAKGNILERFSAQQFPDLHSELNLSSLELGDSALYFCASRSIPGELFFGEGSRLTVL.

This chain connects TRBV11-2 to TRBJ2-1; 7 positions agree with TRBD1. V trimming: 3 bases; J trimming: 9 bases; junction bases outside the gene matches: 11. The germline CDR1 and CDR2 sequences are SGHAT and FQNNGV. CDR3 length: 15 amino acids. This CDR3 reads CASSFGQVVKGEQFF. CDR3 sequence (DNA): TGTGCCAGCAGCTTTGGACAGGTTGTAAAAGGTGAGCAGTTCTTC.

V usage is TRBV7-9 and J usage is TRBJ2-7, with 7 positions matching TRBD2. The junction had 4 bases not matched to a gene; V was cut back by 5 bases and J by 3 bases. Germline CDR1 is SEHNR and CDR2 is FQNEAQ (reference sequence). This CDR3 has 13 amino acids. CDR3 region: CASSRTSDYEQYF. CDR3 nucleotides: TGTGCCAGCAGCCGAACTAGCGACTACGAGCAGTACTTC.

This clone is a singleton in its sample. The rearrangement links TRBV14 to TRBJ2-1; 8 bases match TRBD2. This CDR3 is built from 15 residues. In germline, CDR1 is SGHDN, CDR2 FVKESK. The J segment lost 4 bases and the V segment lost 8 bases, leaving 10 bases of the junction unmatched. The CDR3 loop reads CASSRKRGTYNEQFF. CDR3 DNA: TGTGCCAGCTCCCGGAAGCGGGGGACTTACAATGAGCAGTTCTTC.

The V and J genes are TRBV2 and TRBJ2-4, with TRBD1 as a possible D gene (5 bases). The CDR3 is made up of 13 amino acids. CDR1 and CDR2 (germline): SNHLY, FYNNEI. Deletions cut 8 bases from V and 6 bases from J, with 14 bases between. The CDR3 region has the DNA TGTGCCAGCCTCCAGGGTCAGGCAAACATTCAGTACTTC. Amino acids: CASLQGQANIQYF.

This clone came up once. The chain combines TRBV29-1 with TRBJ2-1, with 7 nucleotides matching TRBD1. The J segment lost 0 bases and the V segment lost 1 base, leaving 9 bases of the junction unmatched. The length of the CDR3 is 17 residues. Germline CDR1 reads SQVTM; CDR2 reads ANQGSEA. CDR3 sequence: CSVEANRGWRSYNEQFF. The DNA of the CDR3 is TGCAGCGTTGAAGCTAACAGGGGCTGGCGCTCCTACAATGAGCAGTTCTTC.

DNA of the CDR3: TGCAGCGTTTACCGAATAGGTTCCCTTGGCTACACCTTC. Its protein product is CSVYRIGSLGYTF. The chain carries TRBV29-1 and TRBJ1-2; D gene unclear. In germline, CDR1 is SQVTM, CDR2 ANQGSEA. Trimming pared 5 bases from V and 7 bases from J, leaving 17 bases between. CDR3 length equals 13 residues.

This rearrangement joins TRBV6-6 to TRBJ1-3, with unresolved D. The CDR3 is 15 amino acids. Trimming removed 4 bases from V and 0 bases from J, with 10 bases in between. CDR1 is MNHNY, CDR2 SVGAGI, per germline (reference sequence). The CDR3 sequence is CASSSRVISGNTIYF. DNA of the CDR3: TGTGCCAGCAGTTCCCGGGTTATCTCTGGAAACACCATATATTTT.